This is a list of T cell receptor beta chains from one sample in a study of technical replicates of blood from several donors. Generated by immunoSEQ multiplex PCR, the TCRdb table keeps only in-frame clones and is missing some. Among some 62,000 clones listed, 87% were seen once. The sequencing sample was made of PBMCs. These receptors were obtained from a human donor in good health. Some clones in this sample may be carry-over from other donors' samples. The CDR3 runs from the conserved cysteine through the conserved F or W. D genes are given only for firm matches. Expanded clones are given a class, and other clones once, few, many or no size at all.

cdr3_aa: CASSSAGTLRETQYF; cdr3_nt: TGTGCCAGCAGCTCGGCCGGGACTCTCCGGGAGACCCAGTACTTC; clone_size: once; j_call: TRBJ2-5; d_call: .; v_call: TRBV7-2
cdr3_aa: CASSAGGMSNEQFF; cdr3_nt: TGTGCCAGCAGCGCGGGGGGGATGTCCAATGAGCAGTTCTTC; clone_size: .; j_call: TRBJ2-1; d_call: TRBD2; v_call: TRBV9
cdr3_aa: CAIGGTGADEQYF; cdr3_nt: TGTGCCATCGGGGGTACAGGGGCGGACGAGCAGTACTTC; clone_size: few; j_call: TRBJ2-7; d_call: TRBD1; v_call: TRBV10-3
cdr3_aa: CASSLYGVGGYTF; cdr3_nt: TGTGCCAGCAGCTTATACGGGGTCGGTGGCTACACCTTC; clone_size: .; j_call: TRBJ1-2; d_call: .; v_call: TRBV7-6
cdr3_aa: CASSPGGRPPNEQFF; cdr3_nt: TGTGCCAGCTCTCCAGGCGGGAGGCCTCCCAATGAGCAGTTCTTC; clone_size: .; j_call: TRBJ2-1; d_call: TRBD2; v_call: TRBV18
cdr3_aa: CASSSGLAGGPGGYTF; cdr3_nt: TGTGCCAGCAGCTCTGGACTAGCGGGAGGGCCGGGTGGCTACACCTTC; clone_size: .; j_call: TRBJ1-2; d_call: .; v_call: TRBV13
cdr3_aa: CASALAGGPSTGELFF; cdr3_nt: TGTGCCAGCGCTTTAGCGGGAGGGCCTAGCACCGGGGAGCTGTTTTTT; clone_size: .; j_call: TRBJ2-2; d_call: TRBD2; v_call: TRBV25-1
cdr3_aa: CASSTGTGNEKLFF; cdr3_nt: TGTGCCAGCAGCACCGGGACAGGGAATGAAAAACTGTTTTTT; clone_size: .; j_call: TRBJ1-4; d_call: TRBD1; v_call: TRBV6-1
cdr3_aa: CASSPPSGSVSYNEQFF; cdr3_nt: TGTGCCAGCTCACCACCTAGCGGGAGTGTGTCCTACAATGAGCAGTTCTTC; clone_size: .; j_call: TRBJ2-1; d_call: TRBD2; v_call: TRBV18
cdr3_aa: CSVVSGAYEQYF; cdr3_nt: TGCAGCGTTGTTAGCGGAGCCTACGAGCAGTACTTC; clone_size: once; j_call: TRBJ2-7; d_call: .; v_call: TRBV29-1
cdr3_aa: CAWSVWTGSGNTIYF; cdr3_nt: TGTGCCTGGAGTGTGTGGACAGGCTCTGGAAACACCATATATTTT; clone_size: .; j_call: TRBJ1-3; d_call: TRBD1; v_call: TRBV30
cdr3_aa: CASSQGQGRSMNTEAFF; cdr3_nt: TGCGCCAGCAGCCAAGGACAGGGTAGATCTATGAACACTGAAGCTTTCTTT; clone_size: .; j_call: TRBJ1-1; d_call: TRBD1; v_call: TRBV4-3
cdr3_aa: CASNQGRRGTEAFF; cdr3_nt: TGTGCCAGCAATCAGGGGCGAAGAGGTACTGAAGCTTTCTTT; clone_size: .; j_call: TRBJ1-1; d_call: .; v_call: TRBV27
cdr3_aa: CASSSPQVTNTEAFF; cdr3_nt: TGTGCCAGCAGCTCACCGCAGGTCACGAACACTGAAGCTTTCTTT; clone_size: .; j_call: TRBJ1-1; d_call: .; v_call: TRBV7-2
cdr3_aa: CASREGAGLGYGYTF; cdr3_nt: TGTGCCAGCAGGGAAGGGGCAGGCCTAGGCTATGGCTACACCTTC; clone_size: .; j_call: TRBJ1-2; d_call: .; v_call: TRBV6-4
cdr3_aa: CASSSLLTGMDGYTF; cdr3_nt: TGTGCCAGCAGCTCCCTTTTGACAGGGATGGATGGCTACACCTTC; clone_size: .; j_call: TRBJ1-2; d_call: TRBD1; v_call: TRBV7-2
cdr3_aa: CASSLSRGQETQYF; cdr3_nt: TGTGCCAGCAGCTTATCGCGGGGGCAAGAGACCCAGTACTTC; clone_size: .; j_call: TRBJ2-5; d_call: TRBD2; v_call: TRBV7-3
cdr3_aa: CASSLEIRYEQYF; cdr3_nt: TGTGCCAGCAGCTTAGAAATTAGATACGAGCAGTACTTC; clone_size: .; j_call: TRBJ2-7; d_call: .; v_call: TRBV7-8
cdr3_aa: CASSQTGTAMNTEAFF; cdr3_nt: TGCGCCAGCAGCCAAACCGGGACAGCGATGAACACTGAAGCTTTCTTT; clone_size: .; j_call: TRBJ1-1; d_call: TRBD1; v_call: TRBV4-1
cdr3_aa: CASSSDLGSNEQFF; cdr3_nt: TGTGCCAGCAGCTCCGACCTCGGGAGCAATGAGCAGTTCTTC; clone_size: .; j_call: TRBJ2-1; d_call: .; v_call: TRBV11-2
cdr3_aa: CASSLDSSYGYTF; cdr3_nt: TGTGCCAGCAGCTTAGACAGCAGCTATGGCTACACCTTC; clone_size: .; j_call: TRBJ1-2; d_call: .; v_call: TRBV7-2
cdr3_aa: CASSQDRGPPGSPLHF; cdr3_nt: TGCGCCAGCAGCCAAGACAGGGGCCCCCCTGGCTCACCCCTCCACTTT; clone_size: .; j_call: TRBJ1-6; d_call: .; v_call: TRBV4-3
cdr3_aa: CAWSGQSAYTF; cdr3_nt: TGTGCCTGGAGTGGACAGTCAGCCTACACCTTC; clone_size: .; j_call: TRBJ1-2; d_call: .; v_call: TRBV30
cdr3_aa: CASSLGGGSADTQYF; cdr3_nt: TGCGCCAGCAGCTTGGGCGGGGGGAGCGCAGATACGCAGTATTTT; clone_size: .; j_call: TRBJ2-3; d_call: TRBD2; v_call: TRBV5-1
cdr3_aa: CAISLAGGPYNEQFF; cdr3_nt: TGTGCCATCAGCCTAGCGGGAGGGCCGTACAATGAGCAGTTCTTC; clone_size: .; j_call: TRBJ2-1; d_call: TRBD2; v_call: TRBV10-3
cdr3_aa: CASSVDRGPYGYTF; cdr3_nt: TGTGCCAGCAGCGTAGACAGGGGGCCCTATGGCTACACCTTC; clone_size: .; j_call: TRBJ1-2; d_call: TRBD1; v_call: TRBV7-2
cdr3_aa: CASSSIYRGHIYEQYF; cdr3_nt: TGTGCCAGCAGCAGCATTTACAGGGGGCATATCTACGAGCAGTACTTC; clone_size: once; j_call: TRBJ2-7; d_call: TRBD1; v_call: TRBV7-6
cdr3_aa: CASSQPNRGGRDEQFF; cdr3_nt: TGCGCCAGCAGCCAGCCGAACAGGGGGGGCCGGGATGAGCAGTTCTTC; clone_size: .; j_call: TRBJ2-1; d_call: .; v_call: TRBV4-3
cdr3_aa: CASSRSDRVGQPQHF; cdr3_nt: TGTGCCAGCTCACGATCGGACAGGGTTGGGCAGCCCCAGCATTTT; clone_size: .; j_call: TRBJ1-5; d_call: TRBD1; v_call: TRBV18
cdr3_aa: CASSSEGGQPQHF; cdr3_nt: TGTGCCAGCAGCTCGGAAGGGGGCCAGCCCCAGCATTTT; clone_size: .; j_call: TRBJ1-5; d_call: TRBD1; v_call: TRBV11-2
cdr3_aa: CASSPYGGAREQYF; cdr3_nt: TGTGCCAGCAGCCCTTACGGGGGGGCCAGGGAGCAGTACTTC; clone_size: once; j_call: TRBJ2-7; d_call: TRBD2; v_call: TRBV7-8
cdr3_aa: CASSLGQGITYEQFF; cdr3_nt: TGTGCCAGCAGCTTAGGACAGGGGATCACTTATGAGCAGTTCTTC; clone_size: .; j_call: TRBJ2-1; d_call: TRBD1; v_call: TRBV5-4
cdr3_aa: CASSSGQFVDTQYF; cdr3_nt: TGTGCCAGCAGCTCGGGACAGTTCGTAGATACGCAGTATTTT; clone_size: .; j_call: TRBJ2-3; d_call: TRBD1; v_call: TRBV7-9
cdr3_aa: CASSHPGVAAPYEQYF; cdr3_nt: TGCGCCAGCAGCCACCCCGGGGTAGCTGCTCCCTACGAGCAGTACTTC; clone_size: .; j_call: TRBJ2-7; d_call: .; v_call: TRBV4-3